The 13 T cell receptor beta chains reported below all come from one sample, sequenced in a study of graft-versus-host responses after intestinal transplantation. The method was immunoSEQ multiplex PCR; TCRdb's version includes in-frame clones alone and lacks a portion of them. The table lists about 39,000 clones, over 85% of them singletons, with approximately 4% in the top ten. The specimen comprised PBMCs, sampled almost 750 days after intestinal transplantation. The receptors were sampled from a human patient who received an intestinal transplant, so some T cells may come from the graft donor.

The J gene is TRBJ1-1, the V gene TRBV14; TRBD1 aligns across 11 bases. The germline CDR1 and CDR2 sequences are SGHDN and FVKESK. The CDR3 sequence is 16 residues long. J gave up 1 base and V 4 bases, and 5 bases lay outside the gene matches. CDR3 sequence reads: CASSRGQGAGNTEAFF. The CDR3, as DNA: TGTGCCAGCAGCCGCGGACAGGGGGCAGGGAACACTGAAGCTTTCTTT. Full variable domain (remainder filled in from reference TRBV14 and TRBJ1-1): EAGVTQFPSHSVIEKGQTVTLRCDPISGHDNLYWYRRVMGKEIKFLLHFVKESKQDESGMPNNRFLAERTGGTYSTLKVQPAELEDSGVYFCASSRGQGAGNTEAFFGQGTRLTVV.

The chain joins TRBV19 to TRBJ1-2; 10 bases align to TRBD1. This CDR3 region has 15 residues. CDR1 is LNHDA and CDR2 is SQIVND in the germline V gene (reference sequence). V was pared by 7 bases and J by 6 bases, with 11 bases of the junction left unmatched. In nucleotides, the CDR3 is TGTGCCAGTACCACCCCCGGGACAGGGGTGAATGGCTACACCTTC. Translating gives CASTTPGTGVNGYTF.

The CDR3 region is CASSSKGVDYNSPLHF. The CDR3 region has the DNA TGTGCCAGCAGCTCCAAGGGCGTTGACTATAATTCACCCCTCCACTTT. This chain connects TRBV13 to TRBJ1-6; D unresolved. The CDR3 runs 16 residues. Germline CDR1 and CDR2: PRHDT and FYEKMQ (reference sequence). The V end lost 4 bases, the J end lost 3 bases, and 13 bases lay between the germline ends.

CDR3 nucleotide sequence: TGTGCCAGTAGTTCAGGCCCCGGGGTTGGGGATGAAAAACTGTTTTTT. It translates to CASSSGPGVGDEKLFF. The genes are TRBV19 and TRBJ1-4; D is undetermined. The CDR3 is 16 amino acids. Germline CDR1 LNHDA, CDR2 SQIVND (reference sequence). Trimming stripped 5 bases from V and 6 bases from J, with 19 bases between.

The CDR3 DNA follows: TGTGCCAGCAACGGAGATAGCAATCAGCCCCAGCATTTT. Its translation: CASNGDSNQPQHF. The chain joins TRBV6-5 to TRBJ1-5, with D hard to call. CDR3 length equals 13 residues. The V gene lost 7 bases and the J gene lost 0 bases, with 7 bases spanning the gap. Germline values: CDR1 MNHEY, CDR2 SVGAGI.

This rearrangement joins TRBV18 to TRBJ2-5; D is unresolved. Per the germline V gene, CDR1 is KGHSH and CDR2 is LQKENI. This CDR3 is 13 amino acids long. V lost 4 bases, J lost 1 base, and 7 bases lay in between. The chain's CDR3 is CASSLASQETQYF. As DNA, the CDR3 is TGTGCCAGCTCACTAGCCAGCCAAGAGACCCAGTACTTC.

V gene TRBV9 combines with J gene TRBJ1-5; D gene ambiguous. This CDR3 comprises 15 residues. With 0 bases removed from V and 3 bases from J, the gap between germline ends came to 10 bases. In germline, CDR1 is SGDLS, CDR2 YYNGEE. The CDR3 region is CASSVGPEFNQPQHF. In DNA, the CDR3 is TGTGCCAGCAGCGTAGGGCCGGAATTCAATCAGCCCCAGCATTTT.

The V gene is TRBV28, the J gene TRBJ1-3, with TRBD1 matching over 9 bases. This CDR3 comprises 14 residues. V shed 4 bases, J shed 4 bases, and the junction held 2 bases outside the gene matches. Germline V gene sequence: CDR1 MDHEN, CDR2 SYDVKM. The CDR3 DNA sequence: TGTGCCAGCAGTTCACAGGGGGCAGGAAACACCATATATTTT. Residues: CASSSQGAGNTIYF. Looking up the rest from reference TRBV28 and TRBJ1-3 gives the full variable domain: DVKVTQSSRYLVKRTGEKVFLECVQDMDHENMFWYRQDPGLGLRLIYFSYDVKMKEKGDIPEGYSVSREKKERFSLILESASTNQTSMYLCASSSQGAGNTIYFGEGSWLTVV.

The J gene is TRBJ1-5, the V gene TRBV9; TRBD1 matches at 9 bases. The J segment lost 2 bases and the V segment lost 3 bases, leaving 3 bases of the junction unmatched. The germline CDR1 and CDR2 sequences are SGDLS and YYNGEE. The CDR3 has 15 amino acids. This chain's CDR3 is CASSGGDRGNQPQHF. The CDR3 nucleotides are TGTGCCAGCAGCGGGGGGGACAGGGGCAATCAGCCCCAGCATTTT.

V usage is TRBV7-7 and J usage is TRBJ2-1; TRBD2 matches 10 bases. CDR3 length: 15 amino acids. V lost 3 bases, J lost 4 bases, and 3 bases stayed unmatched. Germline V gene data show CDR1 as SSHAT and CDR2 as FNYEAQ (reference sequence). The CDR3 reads CASSFGTSVYNEQFF. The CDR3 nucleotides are TGTGCCAGCAGCTTTGGGACTAGCGTATACAATGAGCAGTTCTTC.

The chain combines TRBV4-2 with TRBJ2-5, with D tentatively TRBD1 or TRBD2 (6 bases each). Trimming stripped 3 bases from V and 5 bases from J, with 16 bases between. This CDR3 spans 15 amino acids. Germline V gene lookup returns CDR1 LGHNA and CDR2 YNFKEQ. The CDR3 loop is CASSHSSGGGETQYF. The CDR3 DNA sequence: TGTGCCAGCAGCCATAGTAGCGGAGGGGGGGAGACCCAGTACTTC.

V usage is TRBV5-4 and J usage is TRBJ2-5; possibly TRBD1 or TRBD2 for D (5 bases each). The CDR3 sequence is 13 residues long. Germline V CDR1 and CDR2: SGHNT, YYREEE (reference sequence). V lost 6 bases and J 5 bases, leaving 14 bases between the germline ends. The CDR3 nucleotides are TGTGCCAGCACATTTGGGGGTGGGGAGACCCAGTACTTC. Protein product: CASTFGGGETQYF.

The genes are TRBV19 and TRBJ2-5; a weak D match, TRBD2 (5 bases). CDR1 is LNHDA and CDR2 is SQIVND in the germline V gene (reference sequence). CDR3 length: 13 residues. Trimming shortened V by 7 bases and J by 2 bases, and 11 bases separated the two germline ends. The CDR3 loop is CASTARGQETQYF. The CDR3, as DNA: TGTGCCAGTACCGCGAGAGGGCAAGAGACCCAGTACTTC. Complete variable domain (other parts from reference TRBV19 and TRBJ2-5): DGGITQSPKYLFRKEGQNVTLSCEQNLNHDAMYWYRQDPGQGLRLIYYSQIVNDFQKGDIAEGYSVSREKKESFPLTVTSAQKNPTAFYLCASTARGQETQYFGPGTRLLVL.